This T cell receptor beta chain was found in a study of blood T cell repertoires in COVID-19. Whole-study context: PBMCs, B-cell-depleted T cells, or T cells were the source of the cDNA or gDNA that made up the material.

It was during active infection that Seattle patients were enrolled and then longitudinally followed. Germline CDR1 and CDR2: SGHKS and YYEKEE (reference sequence). Germline trimming cut 4 bases from V and 3 bases from J; bases unmatched to any gene: 6. The length of the CDR3 is 15 residues. This clone was observed a single time. Under the authors' procedure: Reference gene primer amplification yielded estimated nucleated cell counts. TCRdb keeps only in-frame clones here, not all; method: immunoSEQ multiplex PCR. Clone size and the V and J calls come from that table; the DNA yielded D and trimming. The sample consists of some 80,000 clones, about nine tenths of them appearing once.

This chain joins TRBV5-5 and TRBJ1-1; 10 bases map to TRBD1. The sequence was obtained from a man aged 50 to 59 with COVID-19, enrolled during active disease. Sequenced material: peripheral blood. The CDR3 DNA reads TGTGCCAGCAGCGCCGGGACAGGGGTTCACACTGAAGCTTTCTTT. It encodes CASSAGTGVHTEAFF.